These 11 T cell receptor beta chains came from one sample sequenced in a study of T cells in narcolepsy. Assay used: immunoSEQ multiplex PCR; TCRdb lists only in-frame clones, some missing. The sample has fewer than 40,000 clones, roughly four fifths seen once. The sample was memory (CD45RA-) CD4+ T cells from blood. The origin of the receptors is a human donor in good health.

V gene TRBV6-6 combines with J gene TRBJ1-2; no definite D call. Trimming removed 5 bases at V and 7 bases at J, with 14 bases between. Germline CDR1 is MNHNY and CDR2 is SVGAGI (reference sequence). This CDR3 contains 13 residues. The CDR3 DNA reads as TGTGCCAGCAGTCCCGAGTTGTATCGTGGCTACACCTTC. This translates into CASSPELYRGYTF.

The CDR3 reads CASSEQSSGNTIYF. The CDR3 bases are TGTGCCAGCAGCGAACAGAGCTCTGGAAACACCATATATTTT. The chain combines TRBV6-5 with TRBJ1-3; no clear D. Looked up from germline, CDR1 is MNHEY and CDR2 is SVGAGI. V gave up 6 bases and J gave up 0 bases, with 9 bases separating them. The CDR3 is made up of 14 amino acids.

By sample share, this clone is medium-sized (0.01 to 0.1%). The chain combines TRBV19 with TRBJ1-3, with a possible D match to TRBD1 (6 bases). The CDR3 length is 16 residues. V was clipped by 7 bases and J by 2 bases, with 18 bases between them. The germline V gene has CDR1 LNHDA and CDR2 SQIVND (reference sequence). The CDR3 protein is CASTIITGSAGNTIYF. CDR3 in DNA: TGTGCCAGTACCATAATCACAGGGAGCGCTGGAAACACCATATATTTT.

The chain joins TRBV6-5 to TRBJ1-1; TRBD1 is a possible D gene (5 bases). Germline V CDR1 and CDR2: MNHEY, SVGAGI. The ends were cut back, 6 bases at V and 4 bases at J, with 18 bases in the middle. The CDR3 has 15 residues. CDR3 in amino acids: CASSGFGQGSTEAFF. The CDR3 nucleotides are TGTGCCAGCAGCGGCTTTGGGCAGGGCTCCACTGAAGCTTTCTTT.

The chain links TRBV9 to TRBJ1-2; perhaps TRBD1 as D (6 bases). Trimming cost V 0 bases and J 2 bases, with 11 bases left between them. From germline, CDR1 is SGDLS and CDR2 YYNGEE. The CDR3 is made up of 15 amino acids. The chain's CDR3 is CASSVESDRNYGYTF. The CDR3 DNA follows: TGTGCCAGCAGCGTAGAATCGGACAGAAACTATGGCTACACCTTC.

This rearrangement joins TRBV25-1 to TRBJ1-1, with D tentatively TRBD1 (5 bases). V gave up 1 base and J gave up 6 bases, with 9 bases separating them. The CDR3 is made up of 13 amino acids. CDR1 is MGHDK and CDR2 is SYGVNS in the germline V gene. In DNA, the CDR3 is TGTGCCAGCAGTGAATGGCAGGGCGCTGAAGCTTTCTTT. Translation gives CASSEWQGAEAFF.

In DNA, the CDR3 is TGCGCCAGCAGTGAGTCGAGGGCGAAGATGAACACTGAAGCTTTCTTT. Protein: CASSESRAKMNTEAFF. This chain links TRBV10-1 with TRBJ1-1; D unresolved. Germline CDR1 reads WNHNN; CDR2 reads SYGVQD (reference sequence). V was pared by 0 bases and J by 0 bases, with 11 bases between. CDR3 length: 16 amino acids.

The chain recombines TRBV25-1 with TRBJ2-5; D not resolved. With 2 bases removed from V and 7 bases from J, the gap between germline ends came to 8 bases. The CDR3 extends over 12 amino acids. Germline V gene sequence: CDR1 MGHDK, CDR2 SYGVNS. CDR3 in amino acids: CASSEGVWTQYF. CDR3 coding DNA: TGTGCCAGCAGTGAAGGGGTCTGGACCCAGTACTTC. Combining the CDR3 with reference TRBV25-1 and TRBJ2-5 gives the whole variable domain EADIYQTPRYLVIGTGKKITLECSQTMGHDKMYWYQQDPGMELHLIHYSYGVNSTEKGDLSSESTVSRIRTEHFPLTLESARPSHTSQYLCASSEGVWTQYFGPGTRLLVL.

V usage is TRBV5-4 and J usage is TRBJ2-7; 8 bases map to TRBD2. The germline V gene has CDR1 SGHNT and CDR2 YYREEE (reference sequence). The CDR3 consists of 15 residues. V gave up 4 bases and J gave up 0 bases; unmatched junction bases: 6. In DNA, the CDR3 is TGTGCCAGCAGCGTCGCGGGAGGTTTCTCCTACGAGCAGTACTTC. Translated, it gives CASSVAGGFSYEQYF.

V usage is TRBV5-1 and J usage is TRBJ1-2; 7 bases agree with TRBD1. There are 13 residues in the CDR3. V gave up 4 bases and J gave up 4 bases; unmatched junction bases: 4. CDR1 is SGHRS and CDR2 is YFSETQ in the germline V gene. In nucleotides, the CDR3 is TGCGCCAGCAGCCTTAGGGACAGCTATGGCTACACCTTC. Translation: CASSLRDSYGYTF. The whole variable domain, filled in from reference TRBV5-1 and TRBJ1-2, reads KAGVTQTPRYLIKTRGQQVTLSCSPISGHRSVSWYQQTPGQGLQFLFEYFSETQRNKGNFPGRFSGRQFSNSRSEMNVSTLELGDSALYLCASSLRDSYGYTFGSGTRLTVV.

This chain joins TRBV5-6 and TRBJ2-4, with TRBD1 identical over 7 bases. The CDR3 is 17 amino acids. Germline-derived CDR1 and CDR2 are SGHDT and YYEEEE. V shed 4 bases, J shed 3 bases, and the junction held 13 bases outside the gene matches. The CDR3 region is CASSADRVSRGKNIQYF. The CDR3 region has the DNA TGTGCCAGCAGCGCTGACAGGGTCTCTCGTGGCAAAAACATTCAGTACTTC.